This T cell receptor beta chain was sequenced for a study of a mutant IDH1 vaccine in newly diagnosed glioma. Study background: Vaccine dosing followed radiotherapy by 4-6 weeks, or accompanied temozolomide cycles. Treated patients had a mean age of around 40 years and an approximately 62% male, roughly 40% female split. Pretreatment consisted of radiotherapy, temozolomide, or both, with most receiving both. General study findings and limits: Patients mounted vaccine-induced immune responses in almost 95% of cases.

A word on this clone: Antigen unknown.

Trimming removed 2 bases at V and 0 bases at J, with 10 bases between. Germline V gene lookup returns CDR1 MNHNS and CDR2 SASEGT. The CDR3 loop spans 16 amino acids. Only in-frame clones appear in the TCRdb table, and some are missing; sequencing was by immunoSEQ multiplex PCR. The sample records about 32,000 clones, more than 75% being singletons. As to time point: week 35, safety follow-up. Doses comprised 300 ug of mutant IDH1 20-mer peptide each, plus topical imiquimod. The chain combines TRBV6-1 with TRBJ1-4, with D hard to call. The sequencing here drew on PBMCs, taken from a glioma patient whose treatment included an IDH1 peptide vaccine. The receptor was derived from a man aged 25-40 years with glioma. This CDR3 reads CASSEMAGSTNEKLFF. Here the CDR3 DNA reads TGTGCCAGCAGTGAAATGGCGGGGTCAACTAATGAAAAACTGTTTTTT.